This TCR beta chain was observed in a study of blood T cell repertoires in COVID-19. Study-wide background: From the United States, Italy and Spain came samples of acute and convalescent COVID-19. Sample material is recorded as cDNA or gDNA derived from T cells, B-cell-depleted T cells, or PBMCs.

Original processing notes: Estimation of nucleated cell counts relied on the amplification of reference gene primers. This table comes from immunoSEQ multiplex PCR, and its TCRdb copy is limited to in-frame clones, with some not included. V and J calls and clone size are as listed in that table; D and trimming were resolved from the DNA. This sample carries under 200,000 clones, about 86% of them seen once, and the ten largest clones take over 3.5%. This clone was detected a few times. Other DNA sequences in this specimen translate into the identical CDR3. This CDR3 region has 14 residues. V lost 0 bases to trimming and J lost 5 bases, with 9 bases between them. Germline V gene lookup returns CDR1 SGHRS and CDR2 YFSETQ.

The origin of this receptor is a man aged 18-30 years with active or convalescent COVID-19. The genes are TRBV5-1 and TRBJ1-5; D unresolved. Sequences were obtained from peripheral blood. CDR3 bases: TGCGCCAGCAGCTTGGGAGGGTTCGATCAGCCCCAGCATTTT. This sequence encodes CASSLGGFDQPQHF. The whole variable domain, remainder taken from reference TRBV5-1 and TRBJ1-5, is KAGVTQTPRYLIKTRGQQVTLSCSPISGHRSVSWYQQTPGQGLQFLFEYFSETQRNKGNFPGRFSGRQFSNSRSEMNVSTLELGDSALYLCASSLGGFDQPQHFGDGTRLSIL.